The 7 T cell receptor beta chains listed next were all sequenced from one sample in a study of identical twins. TCRdb fed the 5' RACE reads into MiXCR, producing one record per CDR3 protein. The data contain about 890,000 distinct CDR3 sequences, around 12% of them singletons. The sample also formed part of further work on yellow fever vaccine responses in identical twins.

Sequences were obtained from PBMCs. All receptors derive from a woman between 18 and 30 years old in good health.

This clonotype has ten or more counts. The chain joins TRBV10-3 to TRBJ2-1; D not certain. The CDR3 totals 12 residues. V was trimmed by 2 bases and J by 5 bases, leaving 4 bases between them. Per germline, CDR1 ENHRY and CDR2 SYGVKD. This chain's CDR3 is CAISERNNEQFF. The DNA for the CDR3 is TGTGCCATCAGTGAGCGAAACAATGAGCAGTTCTTC.

CDR3 sequence reads: CSGGQGGDEKLFF. DNA for the CDR3: TGCAGTGGGGGACAGGGTGGGGATGAAAAACTGTTTTTT. This rearrangement joins TRBV20-1 to TRBJ1-4; TRBD1 matches at 9 bases. The length of the CDR3 is 13 residues. The J segment lost 6 bases and the V segment lost 7 bases, leaving 6 bases of the junction unmatched. Germline V CDR1 and CDR2: DFQATT, SNEGSKA (reference sequence).

The CDR3 DNA reads as TGTGCCAGCAGCTTAGGGGCCGGGAATAATGAAAAACTGTTTTTT. Its translation is CASSLGAGNNEKLFF. The chain employs TRBV11-2 and TRBJ1-4; the D is unclear. With 1 base removed from V and 4 bases from J, the gap between germline ends came to 10 bases. The germline CDR1 and CDR2 sequences are SGHAT and FQNNGV. CDR3 length: 15 residues. Filled out from reference TRBV11-2 and TRBJ1-4, the complete variable domain reads EAGVAQSPRYKIIEKRQSVAFWCNPISGHATLYWYQQILGQGPKLLIQFQNNGVVDDSQLPKDRFSAERLKGVDSTLKIQPAKLEDSAVYLCASSLGAGNNEKLFFGSGTQLSVL.

This clonotype showed up many times. The chain uses TRBV5-1 and TRBJ2-3; no reliable D call. CDR1 and CDR2 (germline): SGHRS, YFSETQ. This CDR3 is 17 amino acids long. V lost 0 bases to trimming and J lost 3 bases, with 17 bases between them. CDR3 coding DNA: TGCGCCAGCAGCTTGGTTCCGGCACAGAAACGTACAGATACGCAGTATTTT. Protein: CASSLVPAQKRTDTQYF.

This rearrangement joins TRBV28 to TRBJ1-2; D not resolved. From germline, CDR1 is MDHEN and CDR2 SYDVKM. CDR3 length: 15 residues. Between the trimmed V and J ends, which lost 6 bases and 4 bases, there was a span of 18 bases. DNA for the CDR3: TGTGCCAGCAGCCTTAAAAGTCCGAACGTCTATGGCTACACCTTC. This sequence encodes CASSLKSPNVYGYTF.

This clonotype was recorded a few times. The gene calls are TRBV25-1 and TRBJ2-3; D is ambiguous. Trimming took 4 bases from V and 2 from J, leaving 7 bases between them. The germline gives CDR1 MGHDK, CDR2 SYGVNS. CDR3 length: 13 amino acids. CDR3 region: CASSAHTTDTQYF. CDR3 sequence (DNA): TGTGCCAGCAGTGCCCATACCACAGATACGCAGTATTTT. The full variable domain, rest sourced from reference TRBV25-1 and TRBJ2-3, is EADIYQTPRYLVIGTGKKITLECSQTMGHDKMYWYQQDPGMELHLIHYSYGVNSTEKGDLSSESTVSRIRTEHFPLTLESARPSHTSQYLCASSAHTTDTQYFGPGTRLTVL.

A few counts support this clonotype. This sequence joins TRBV12-3 or TRBV12-4 and TRBJ2-7; D possibly corresponds to TRBD2 (6 bases). With 3 bases removed from V and 6 bases from J, the gap between germline ends came to 18 bases. The CDR3 is 15 residues long. The CDR3 sequence: CASSLGGANHPEQYF. The CDR3 DNA reads TGTGCCAGCAGTTTGGGCGGGGCGAACCATCCCGAGCAGTACTTC.